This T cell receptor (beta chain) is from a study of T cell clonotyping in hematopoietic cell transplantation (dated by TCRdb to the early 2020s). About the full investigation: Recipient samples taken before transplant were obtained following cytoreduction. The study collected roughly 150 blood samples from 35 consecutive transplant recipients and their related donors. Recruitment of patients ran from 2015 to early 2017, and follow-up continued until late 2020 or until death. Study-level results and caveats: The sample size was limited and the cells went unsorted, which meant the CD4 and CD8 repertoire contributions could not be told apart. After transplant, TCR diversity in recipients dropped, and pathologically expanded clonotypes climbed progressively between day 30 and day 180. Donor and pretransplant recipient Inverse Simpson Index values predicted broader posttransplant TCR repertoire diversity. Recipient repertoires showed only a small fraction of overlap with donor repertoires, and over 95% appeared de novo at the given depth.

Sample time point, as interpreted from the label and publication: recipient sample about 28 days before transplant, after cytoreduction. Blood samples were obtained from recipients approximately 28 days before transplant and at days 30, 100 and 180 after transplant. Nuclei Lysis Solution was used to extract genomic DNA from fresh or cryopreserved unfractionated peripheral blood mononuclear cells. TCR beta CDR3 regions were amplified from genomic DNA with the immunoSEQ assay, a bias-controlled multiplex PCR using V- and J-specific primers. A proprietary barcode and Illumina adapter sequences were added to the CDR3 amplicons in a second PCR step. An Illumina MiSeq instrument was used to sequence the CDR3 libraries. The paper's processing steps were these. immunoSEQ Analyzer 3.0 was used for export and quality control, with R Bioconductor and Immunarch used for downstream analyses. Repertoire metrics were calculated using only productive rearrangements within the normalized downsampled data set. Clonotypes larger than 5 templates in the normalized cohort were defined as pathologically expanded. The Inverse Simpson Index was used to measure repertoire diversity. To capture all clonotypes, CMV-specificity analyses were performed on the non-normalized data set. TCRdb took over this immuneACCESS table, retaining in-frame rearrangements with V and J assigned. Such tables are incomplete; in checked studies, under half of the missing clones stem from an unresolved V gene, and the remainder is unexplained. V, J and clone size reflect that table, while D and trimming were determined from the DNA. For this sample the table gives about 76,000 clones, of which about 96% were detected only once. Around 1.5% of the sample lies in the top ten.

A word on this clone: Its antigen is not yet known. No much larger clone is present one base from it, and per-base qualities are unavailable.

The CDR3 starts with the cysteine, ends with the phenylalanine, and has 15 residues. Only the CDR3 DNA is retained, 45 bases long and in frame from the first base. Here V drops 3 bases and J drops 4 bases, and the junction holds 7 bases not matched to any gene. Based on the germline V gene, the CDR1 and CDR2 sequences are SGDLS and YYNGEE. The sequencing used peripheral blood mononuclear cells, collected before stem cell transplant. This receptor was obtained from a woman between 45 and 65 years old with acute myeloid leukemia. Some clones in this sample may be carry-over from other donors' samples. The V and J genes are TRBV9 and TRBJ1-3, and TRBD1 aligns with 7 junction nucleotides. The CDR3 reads CASSAGTDQGNTIYF. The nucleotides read TGTGCCAGCAGCGCCGGGACAGACCAGGGAAACACCATATATTTT.